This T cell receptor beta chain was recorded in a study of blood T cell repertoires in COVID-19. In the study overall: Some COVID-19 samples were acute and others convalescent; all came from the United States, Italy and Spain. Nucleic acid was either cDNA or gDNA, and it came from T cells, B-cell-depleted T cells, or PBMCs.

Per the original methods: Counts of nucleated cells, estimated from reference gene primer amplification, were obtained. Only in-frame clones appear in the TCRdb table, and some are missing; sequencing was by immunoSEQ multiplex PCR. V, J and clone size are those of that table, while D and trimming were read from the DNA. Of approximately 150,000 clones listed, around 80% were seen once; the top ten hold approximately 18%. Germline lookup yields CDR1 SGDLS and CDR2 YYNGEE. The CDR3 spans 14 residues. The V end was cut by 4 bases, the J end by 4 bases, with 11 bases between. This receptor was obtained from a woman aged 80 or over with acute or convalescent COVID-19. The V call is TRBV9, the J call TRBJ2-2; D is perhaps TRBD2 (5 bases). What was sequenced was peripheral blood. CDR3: CASSPGLITGELFF. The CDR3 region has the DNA TGTGCCAGCAGCCCCGGACTGATCACCGGGGAGCTGTTTTTT.